The rows below give T cell receptor beta chains drawn from one sample of a study of blood T cell repertoires in COVID-19. Clones were read by immunoSEQ multiplex PCR, and TCRdb kept only the in-frame ones, dropping some. The table records a few hundred thousand clones, more than 75% of them present only once. The material sequenced was peripheral blood. The receptors originated from a woman between 50 and 59 years old with acute or convalescent COVID-19. Both conserved end residues are part of each CDR3. Each record gives: V gene, J gene, D gene, clone size, CDR3 protein, CDR3 DNA. A D gene is named only where the DNA matches it firmly. A row's size may be missing; if present it is once, few, many or a size class.

V gene: TRBV28; J gene: TRBJ1-5; D gene: NA; clone size: NA; CDR3 protein: CASSFIRNQPQHF; CDR3 DNA: TGTGCCAGCAGTTTTATCAGAAATCAGCCCCAGCATTTT
V gene: TRBV6-5; J gene: TRBJ2-3; D gene: TRBD1; clone size: NA; CDR3 protein: CASSRRGPSTDTQYF; CDR3 DNA: TGTGCCAGCAGCCGCAGGGGGCCTAGCACAGATACGCAGTATTTT
V gene: TRBV28; J gene: TRBJ1-3; D gene: NA; clone size: NA; CDR3 protein: CASSETGSSGNTIYF; CDR3 DNA: TGTGCCAGCAGTGAAACAGGGTCCTCTGGAAACACCATATATTTT
V gene: TRBV19; J gene: TRBJ2-1; D gene: NA; clone size: NA; CDR3 protein: CASSDALIGGYNEQFF; CDR3 DNA: TGTGCCAGTAGTGACGCACTGATCGGGGGTTACAATGAGCAGTTCTTC
V gene: TRBV7-9; J gene: TRBJ2-7; D gene: NA; clone size: NA; CDR3 protein: CASSYTGISYEQYF; CDR3 DNA: TGTGCCAGCAGTTATACAGGAATCTCCTACGAGCAGTACTTC
V gene: TRBV11-2; J gene: TRBJ2-1; D gene: TRBD2; clone size: NA; CDR3 protein: CASSLGLAGTYNEQFF; CDR3 DNA: TGTGCCAGCAGCTTGGGGCTAGCGGGGACCTACAATGAGCAGTTCTTC
V gene: TRBV19; J gene: TRBJ2-7; D gene: TRBD2; clone size: NA; CDR3 protein: CASSIRLAGPYEQYF; CDR3 DNA: TGTGCCAGTAGTATAAGACTAGCGGGACCTTACGAGCAGTACTTC
V gene: TRBV11-3; J gene: TRBJ2-5; D gene: NA; clone size: NA; CDR3 protein: CASSKGGIQETQYF; CDR3 DNA: TGTGCCAGCAGCAAGGGGGGGATCCAAGAGACCCAGTACTTC
V gene: TRBV5-1; J gene: TRBJ2-1; D gene: NA; clone size: NA; CDR3 protein: CASSLEVPQRFSYNEQFF; CDR3 DNA: TGCGCCAGCAGCTTGGAAGTTCCCCAGCGGTTCTCCTACAATGAGCAGTTCTTC
V gene: TRBV4-3; J gene: TRBJ1-3; D gene: NA; clone size: NA; CDR3 protein: CASSQGDTSGNTIYF; CDR3 DNA: TGCGCCAGCAGCCAAGGGGACACCTCTGGAAACACCATATATTTT
V gene: TRBV6-5; J gene: TRBJ2-7; D gene: NA; clone size: once; CDR3 protein: CASSYRGLSYEQYF; CDR3 DNA: TGTGCCAGCAGTTACAGGGGACTCTCCTACGAGCAGTACTTC
V gene: TRBV29-1; J gene: TRBJ2-1; D gene: TRBD2; clone size: NA; CDR3 protein: CSVATSGIYNEQFF; CDR3 DNA: TGCAGCGTGGCGACTAGCGGGATCTACAATGAGCAGTTCTTC
V gene: TRBV10-3; J gene: TRBJ1-2; D gene: NA; clone size: NA; CDR3 protein: CAISAETGFSGYTF; CDR3 DNA: TGTGCCATCAGCGCTGAAACAGGGTTCTCTGGCTACACCTTC
V gene: TRBV27; J gene: TRBJ1-1; D gene: TRBD1; clone size: once; CDR3 protein: CASKPLGRTGGKTEAFF; CDR3 DNA: TGTGCCAGCAAACCCCTGGGGCGTACAGGGGGGAAAACTGAAGCTTTCTTT
V gene: TRBV7-2; J gene: TRBJ2-5; D gene: NA; clone size: NA; CDR3 protein: CASSLDGRAPETQYF; CDR3 DNA: TGTGCCAGCAGCTTAGACGGCAGGGCCCCGGAGACCCAGTACTTC
V gene: TRBV4-2; J gene: TRBJ1-2; D gene: NA; clone size: NA; CDR3 protein: CASSQDGHSNYGYTF; CDR3 DNA: TGTGCCAGCAGCCAAGATGGGCATTCTAACTATGGCTACACCTTC
V gene: TRBV27; J gene: TRBJ1-5; D gene: NA; clone size: few; CDR3 protein: CASSLSFSQPQHF; CDR3 DNA: TGTGCCAGCAGTTTATCGTTTAGTCAGCCCCAGCATTTT
V gene: TRBV27; J gene: TRBJ1-6; D gene: TRBD1; clone size: NA; CDR3 protein: CASSGTGEDSPLHF; CDR3 DNA: TGTGCCAGCAGTGGCACAGGGGAGGATTCACCCCTCCACTTT
V gene: TRBV5-1; J gene: TRBJ2-7; D gene: TRBD2; clone size: NA; CDR3 protein: CASSLGLAGRASRVYEQYF; CDR3 DNA: TGCGCCAGCAGCTTGGGGCTAGCGGGGCGCGCATCCCGGGTATACGAGCAGTACTTC
V gene: TRBV28; J gene: TRBJ2-5; D gene: TRBD2; clone size: NA; CDR3 protein: CASSYGTSGRAVETQYF; CDR3 DNA: TGTGCCAGCAGTTACGGGACTAGCGGGAGGGCCGTCGAGACCCAGTACTTC
V gene: TRBV27; J gene: TRBJ2-7; D gene: TRBD1; clone size: NA; CDR3 protein: CASSSPDRGGREQYF; CDR3 DNA: TGTGCCAGCAGTTCTCCGGACAGGGGAGGTCGCGAGCAGTACTTC
V gene: TRBV24-1; J gene: TRBJ2-7; D gene: NA; clone size: NA; CDR3 protein: CATSEDWGHEQYF; CDR3 DNA: TGTGCCACCAGTGAAGACTGGGGCCACGAGCAGTACTTC
V gene: TRBV25-1; J gene: TRBJ2-3; D gene: TRBD2; clone size: NA; CDR3 protein: CASSISGRGPDTQYF; CDR3 DNA: TGTGCCAGCAGTATTAGCGGGAGGGGCCCAGATACGCAGTATTTT
V gene: TRBV6-5; J gene: TRBJ2-5; D gene: TRBD1; clone size: NA; CDR3 protein: CASRRDRTQETQYF; CDR3 DNA: TGTGCCAGCAGAAGGGACAGAACTCAAGAGACCCAGTACTTC
V gene: TRBV2; J gene: TRBJ1-5; D gene: TRBD1; clone size: NA; CDR3 protein: CASSDRTGRQPQHF; CDR3 DNA: TGTGCCAGCAGTGACCGGACAGGGCGTCAGCCCCAGCATTTT
V gene: TRBV5-1; J gene: TRBJ2-7; D gene: TRBD2; clone size: NA; CDR3 protein: CASRPGLAASTYEQYF; CDR3 DNA: TGCGCCAGCAGGCCGGGACTAGCGGCTTCCACTTACGAGCAGTACTTC
V gene: TRBV20-1; J gene: TRBJ2-7; D gene: TRBD1; clone size: NA; CDR3 protein: CSASQLTGSSYEQYF; CDR3 DNA: TGCAGTGCTAGTCAACTGACAGGGAGCTCCTACGAGCAGTACTTC
V gene: TRBV5-6; J gene: TRBJ2-7; D gene: TRBD1; clone size: NA; CDR3 protein: CASSLVGTAELEQYF; CDR3 DNA: TGTGCCAGCAGCTTGGTCGGGACAGCGGAACTCGAGCAGTACTTC
V gene: TRBV5-4; J gene: TRBJ2-3; D gene: TRBD2; clone size: NA; CDR3 protein: CASRNRLASTDTQYF; CDR3 DNA: TGTGCCAGCAGGAATCGACTAGCGAGCACAGATACGCAGTATTTT
V gene: TRBV19; J gene: TRBJ1-5; D gene: TRBD1; clone size: NA; CDR3 protein: CASSAPPGTAPSNQPQHF; CDR3 DNA: TGTGCCAGTAGTGCCCCGCCCGGGACAGCACCTAGCAATCAGCCCCAGCATTTT
V gene: TRBV5-6; J gene: TRBJ1-1; D gene: TRBD1; clone size: NA; CDR3 protein: CASSRDRVNPEAFF; CDR3 DNA: TGTGCCAGCAGCCGTGACAGGGTGAACCCTGAAGCTTTCTTT
V gene: TRBV19; J gene: TRBJ2-1; D gene: NA; clone size: NA; CDR3 protein: CASSIWASSRSYNEQFF; CDR3 DNA: TGTGCCAGTAGTATATGGGCTAGCAGCCGCTCCTACAATGAGCAGTTCTTC
V gene: TRBV27; J gene: TRBJ2-5; D gene: TRBD2; clone size: once; CDR3 protein: CASGTSGFQETQYF; CDR3 DNA: TGTGCCAGCGGCACTAGCGGGTTCCAAGAGACCCAGTACTTC